This TCR beta chain was identified during a study of T cell changes during pregnancy in multiple sclerosis. This table comes from immunoSEQ multiplex PCR, and its TCRdb copy is limited to in-frame clones, with some not included. This sample has tens of thousands of clones, with approximately 95% found just once. The CDR3 consists of 14 residues. V was pared by 7 bases and J by 4 bases, with 15 bases between. Germline CDR1 is MDHEN and CDR2 is SYDVKM. The material was CD4+ T cells from peripheral blood mononuclear cells, obtained after pregnancy. The rearrangement links TRBV28 to TRBJ2-3; perhaps TRBD1 as D (7 bases). The sequence was collected from a female donor with multiple sclerosis, enrolled in a pregnancy study. CDR3 amino acids: CASIRRGPADTQYF. In DNA, the CDR3 is TGTGCCAGCATTAGGAGGGGGCCTGCAGATACGCAGTATTTT. Full variable domain (remainder filled in from reference TRBV28 and TRBJ2-3): DVKVTQSSRYLVKRTGEKVFLECVQDMDHENMFWYRQDPGLGLRLIYFSYDVKMKEKGDIPEGYSVSREKKERFSLILESASTNQTSMYLCASIRRGPADTQYFGPGTRLTVL.